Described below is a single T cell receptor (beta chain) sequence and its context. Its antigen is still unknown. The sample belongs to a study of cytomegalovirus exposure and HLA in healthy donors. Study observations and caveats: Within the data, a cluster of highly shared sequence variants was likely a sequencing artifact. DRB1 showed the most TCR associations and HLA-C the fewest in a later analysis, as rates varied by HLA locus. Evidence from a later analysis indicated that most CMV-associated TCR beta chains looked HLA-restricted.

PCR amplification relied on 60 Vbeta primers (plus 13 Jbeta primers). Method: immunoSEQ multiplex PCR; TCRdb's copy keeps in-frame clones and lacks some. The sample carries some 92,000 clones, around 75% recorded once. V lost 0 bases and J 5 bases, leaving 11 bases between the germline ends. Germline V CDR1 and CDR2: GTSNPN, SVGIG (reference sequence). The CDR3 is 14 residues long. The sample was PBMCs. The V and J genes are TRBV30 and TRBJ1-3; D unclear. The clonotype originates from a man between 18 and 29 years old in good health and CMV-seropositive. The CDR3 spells CAWSVSGERNTIYF. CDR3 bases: TGTGCCTGGAGTGTAAGCGGGGAAAGAAACACCATATATTTT.